A single sample gave rise to the 29 T cell receptor beta chains below, sequenced in a study of T-cell reconstitution after alpha-beta-depleted transplantation in children. It was with unique molecular identifiers that the TCRbeta library was prepared. TCRdb redid the calling of the PCR reads with MiXCR, one entry per CDR3 protein. This sample yields hundreds of thousands of distinct CDR3 sequences, of which around 17% are seen a single time; more than 2.5% belongs to the top ten. The starting material was PBMCs from the stem cell graft donor, obtained from the stem cell graft. Receptor source: a human donor who donated a stem cell graft to a child with acute lymphoblastic leukemia.

This clonotype showed up many times. V and J are TRBV12-3 or TRBV12-4 and TRBJ2-2, with D possibly being TRBD1 (7 bases). Between the trimmed V and J ends, which lost 6 bases and 4 bases, there was a span of 15 bases. The CDR3 sequence is 15 residues long. CDR3 in amino acids: CASRGGDRATGELFF. As DNA, the CDR3 is TGTGCCAGCAGGGGGGGCGACAGGGCCACCGGGGAGCTGTTTTTT.

V and J are TRBV12-3 or TRBV12-4 and TRBJ1-3; D is unclear. The CDR3 consists of 12 residues. V was pared by 10 bases and J by 0 bases, with 7 bases between. The CDR3 bases are TGTGCCACCGCCATCTCTGGAAACACCATATATTTT. Its translation: CATAISGNTIYF.

This clonotype was counted only a few times. This sequence joins TRBV12-3 or TRBV12-4 and TRBJ2-7; 12 bases map to TRBD1. V gave up 4 bases and J gave up 0 bases; unmatched junction bases: 10. The CDR3 sequence is 18 residues long. The CDR3 nucleotides are TGTGCCAGCAGTTCACCCGGGACAGGGGGCAAAAGCTCCTACGAGCAGTACTTC. This gives the protein CASSSPGTGGKSSYEQYF.

Only a few counts were recorded for this clonotype. The chain combines TRBV5-5 with TRBJ1-2; D unclear. The V end lost 4 bases, the J end lost 4 bases, and 11 bases lay between the germline ends. The length of the CDR3 is 13 residues. The germline gives CDR1 SGHKS, CDR2 YYEKEE (reference sequence). This chain's CDR3 is CASSPGAIYGYTF. In DNA form, the CDR3 reads TGTGCCAGCAGCCCGGGCGCTATCTATGGCTACACCTTC.

The CDR3: CSARDGGISYEQYF. The CDR3 nucleotides read TGCAGCGCTAGGGACGGCGGAATTTCGTACGAGCAGTACTTC. The chain is built from TRBV29-1 and TRBJ2-7, with D possibly being TRBD1 or TRBD2 (5 bases each). The CDR3 runs 14 residues. V was cut by 7 bases and J by 4 bases, with 20 bases left in between. The germline CDR1 and CDR2 sequences are SQVTM and ANQGSEA.

The V call is TRBV5-1, the J call TRBJ2-7; no definite D call. The CDR3 has 11 amino acids. The germline gives CDR1 SGHRS, CDR2 YFSETQ. The V and J ends lost 6 bases and 4 bases respectively, with 8 bases between them. Here the CDR3 reads CASTDGYEQYF. The DNA of the CDR3 is TGCGCCAGCACCGACGGGTACGAGCAGTACTTC.

This clonotype was detected only a few times. J is TRBJ2-4 and V is TRBV5-1; D could derive from TRBD1 or TRBD2 (5 bases each). The CDR3 has 13 amino acids. V dropped 0 bases and J dropped 7 bases, with 8 bases sitting between them. Germline V gene data show CDR1 as SGHRS and CDR2 as YFSETQ. CDR3 sequence: CASSLVGVNIQYF. The CDR3 DNA reads as TGCGCCAGCAGCTTGGTGGGGGTGAACATTCAGTACTTC.

The V call is TRBV7-2, the J call TRBJ2-7, with unresolved D. The germline gives CDR1 SGHTA, CDR2 FQGNSA. V was pared by 1 base and J by 2 bases, with 12 bases between. The CDR3 has 15 residues. The CDR3 sequence: CASSLVAGSAYEQYF. CDR3 nucleotide sequence: TGTGCCAGCAGCTTAGTGGCAGGATCTGCCTACGAGCAGTACTTC.

This clonotype has a handful of counts. V is TRBV7-3 and J is TRBJ2-7, with TRBD2 identical over 8 bases. J was trimmed by 3 bases and V by 2 bases; bases with no gene match: 6. This CDR3 region has 15 residues. Germline V CDR1 and CDR2: SGHTA, FQGTGA. CDR3 sequence reads: CASSLDAGGLYEQYF. CDR3 nucleotide sequence: TGTGCCAGCAGCTTAGACGCGGGAGGCCTCTACGAGCAGTACTTC. Drawing the rest from reference TRBV7-3 and TRBJ2-7, the complete variable domain is GAGVSQTPSNKVTEKGKYVELRCDPISGHTALYWYRQSLGQGPEFLIYFQGTGAADDSGLPNDRFFAVRPEGSVSTLKIQRTERGDSAVYLCASSLDAGGLYEQYFGPGTRLTVT.

The chain is built from TRBV5-1 and TRBJ2-1; TRBD2 aligns across 7 bases. Germline CDR1 reads SGHRS; CDR2 reads YFSETQ. This CDR3 is 14 amino acids long. V trimming: 2 bases; J trimming: 4 bases; junction bases outside the gene matches: 3. CDR3 DNA sequence: TGCGCCAGCAGCTTACAGCGGGAATACAATGAGCAGTTCTTC. Translating it yields CASSLQREYNEQFF.

This clonotype was detected only a few times. The rearrangement links TRBV28 to TRBJ2-6; D not resolved. The germline V gene encodes CDR1 MDHEN and CDR2 SYDVKM. V lost 2 bases and J lost 3, with 2 bases in between. This CDR3 has 13 amino acids. Here the CDR3 reads CASSLNGANVLTF. CDR3 in DNA: TGTGCCAGCAGTTTAAATGGGGCCAACGTCCTGACTTTC.

CDR3 DNA sequence: TGTGCCAGCAGTTTCGTATCGTCCCCTGAGCAGTTCTTC. The encoded protein is CASSFVSSPEQFF. The genes are TRBV27 and TRBJ2-1; no clear D. CDR1 MNHEY and CDR2 SMNVEV come from the germline V gene (reference sequence). The CDR3 loop spans 13 amino acids. V lost 3 bases and J 9 bases, leaving 12 bases between the germline ends.

A few counts support this clonotype. The rearrangement links TRBV30 to TRBJ2-1; possible D gene TRBD2, 6 bases. This CDR3 spans 15 amino acids. The germline gives CDR1 GTSNPN, CDR2 SVGIG (reference sequence). With 2 bases removed from V and 0 bases from J, the gap between germline ends came to 11 bases. The CDR3 reads CAWSQEGDSYNEQFF. DNA for the CDR3: TGTGCCTGGAGTCAGGAGGGAGACTCCTACAATGAGCAGTTCTTC.

This clonotype was detected many times. The J gene is TRBJ2-1, the V gene TRBV11-2; D is ambiguous. This CDR3 spans 16 amino acids. Between the trimmed V and J ends, which lost 4 bases and 0 bases, there was a span of 13 bases. CDR1 SGHAT and CDR2 FQNNGV come from the germline V gene. The CDR3: CASSSPWSFSYNEQFF. DNA of the CDR3: TGTGCCAGCAGCTCCCCGTGGAGTTTCTCCTACAATGAGCAGTTCTTC.

J is TRBJ1-6 and V is TRBV20-1, with 7 bases lining up with TRBD1. The length of the CDR3 is 16 residues. Germline lookup yields CDR1 DFQATT and CDR2 SNEGSKA (reference sequence). With 0 bases clipped from V and 9 bases from J, the junction kept 11 bases outside the gene matches. CDR3 sequence: CSARDIRDRRGSPLHF. The CDR3 region has the DNA TGCAGTGCTAGAGATATCAGGGACAGAAGAGGTTCACCCCTCCACTTT.

This clonotype was seen more than once but under ten times. J is TRBJ1-4 and V is TRBV5-1; 7 nucleotides line up with TRBD1. Germline values: CDR1 SGHRS, CDR2 YFSETQ. The CDR3 loop spans 16 amino acids. V shed 4 bases and J 3 bases; nucleotides not matched to a gene: 9. The CDR3 bases are TGCGCCAGCAGCCGGGATACCGGGACAGCTAATGAAAAACTGTTTTTT. This translates into CASSRDTGTANEKLFF.

This clonotype was found a few times. This chain uses TRBV6-1 with TRBJ2-3, with a tentative D call TRBD1 (7 bases). Germline V CDR1 and CDR2: MNHNS, SASEGT. With 4 bases removed from V and 7 bases from J, the gap between germline ends came to 21 bases. This CDR3 region has 16 residues. The CDR3 spells CASSGQGGEEVNTQYF. CDR3 sequence (DNA): TGTGCCAGCAGTGGCCAGGGGGGCGAAGAAGTAAATACGCAGTATTTT.

This clonotype turned up a few times. V is TRBV12-3 or TRBV12-4 and J is TRBJ1-5, with D uncertain. Trimming cost V 5 bases and J 0 bases, with 2 bases left between them. CDR3 length equals 12 residues. The CDR3 nucleotides read TGTGCCAGCAGTGCTAGCAATCAGCCCCAGCATTTT. Its protein is CASSASNQPQHF.

Regarding this clonotype: Relative to the germline gene, one junction end is altered; a read error may explain this. V and J are TRBV12-3 or TRBV12-4 and TRBJ1-5; a weak D match, TRBD1 (6 bases). The CDR3 length is 18 residues. CDR3 nucleotides: TGTACCAGCAGCCAAGACAGGATTCGGGCGGATAGCAATCAGCCCCAGCATTTT. It translates to CTSSQDRIRADSNQPQHF.

This clonotype was observed a handful of times. The genes are TRBV5-8 and TRBJ2-7, with 7 bases identical to TRBD1. The ends lost 7 bases at V and 1 base at J; junction bases unmatched: 8. The germline CDR1 and CDR2 sequences are SGHTS and YDEGEE. The CDR3 contains 14 residues. The CDR3 bases are TGTGCCAGCCTGAGAACAGGGGAATCCTACGAGCAGTACTTC. Encoded protein: CASLRTGESYEQYF. The full variable domain, with the rest looked up from reference TRBV5-8 and TRBJ2-7, is EAGVTQSPTHLIKTRGQQATLRCSPISGHTSVYWYQQALGLGLQFLLWYDEGEERNRGNFPPRFSGRQFPNYSSELNVNALELEDSALYLCASLRTGESYEQYFGPGTRLTVT.

The CDR3 region is CASSESLGTGNEQYF. Here the CDR3 DNA reads TGTGCCAGCAGCGAGAGCCTCGGGACAGGGAATGAGCAGTACTTC. The chain employs TRBV12-3 or TRBV12-4 and TRBJ2-7; TRBD1 aligns across 9 bases. The CDR3 covers 15 residues. The V and J ends lost 6 bases and 7 bases, in that order; junction bases with no gene match: 13.

The gene calls are TRBV20-1 and TRBJ2-3, with D maybe TRBD2 (6 bases). The length of the CDR3 is 16 residues. CDR1 and CDR2 from the germline V gene are DFQATT and SNEGSKA (reference sequence). V was trimmed by 3 bases and J by 2 bases, leaving 18 bases between them. CDR3 in amino acids: CSARERASEYTDTQYF. The CDR3 DNA reads as TGCAGTGCTAGGGAGCGGGCTAGCGAATACACAGATACGCAGTATTTT.

The chain links TRBV5-1 to TRBJ2-7; tentative D call: TRBD1 (6 bases). The V gene's germline CDR1 is SGHRS and CDR2 YFSETQ. The CDR3 runs 14 residues. Between the trimmed V and J ends, which lost 1 base and 3 bases, there was a span of 11 bases. The CDR3 nucleotides are TGCGCCAGCAGCTTGAGGGACATGAGCTACGAGCAGTACTTC. Translating it yields CASSLRDMSYEQYF.

Only a few counts were recorded for this clonotype. The chain carries TRBV7-9 and TRBJ2-1, with a weak D call TRBD2 (6 bases). Germline loops: CDR1 SEHNR, CDR2 FQNEAQ (reference sequence). The CDR3 covers 16 residues. V was clipped by 8 bases and J by 5 bases, with 22 bases between them. In DNA, the CDR3 is TGTGCCAGCCCTGCTGATTGGGTCCGACTAGACAATGAGCAGTTCTTC. This encodes CASPADWVRLDNEQFF.

The rearrangement links TRBV12-3 or TRBV12-4 to TRBJ1-2; D might be TRBD1 (6 bases). V dropped 5 bases and J dropped 6 bases, with 19 bases sitting between them. The CDR3 has 15 residues. CDR3 sequence (DNA): TGTGCCAGCAGTCCTTCCGGGACAAGTCAGAATGGCTACACCTTC. Translated: CASSPSGTSQNGYTF.

This clonotype came up a few times. CDR3: CASSLVPLAGGPGSYNEQFF. CDR3 bases: TGTGCCAGCAGCTTGGTGCCCCTAGCGGGAGGGCCGGGGTCCTACAATGAGCAGTTCTTC. The chain recombines TRBV5-4 with TRBJ2-1; 12 bases are a match to TRBD2. In germline, CDR1 is SGHNT, CDR2 YYREEE (reference sequence). With V trimmed by 0 bases and J by 1 base, 11 bases remained unmatched. The CDR3 is made up of 20 amino acids.

This rearrangement joins TRBV27 to TRBJ2-3; TRBD2 agrees at 9 bases. CDR3 length: 16 amino acids. The junction had 9 bases not matched to a gene; V was cut back by 5 bases and J by 3 bases. Germline CDR1 reads MNHEY; CDR2 reads SMNVEV (reference sequence). The CDR3, as DNA: TGTGCCAGCAGTCCCTTAGCGGGAGTCGGGACAGATACGCAGTATTTT. It is translated as CASSPLAGVGTDTQYF.

The rearrangement joins TRBV3-1 to TRBJ2-2, with 10 bases aligning to TRBD2. The CDR3 is made up of 19 amino acids. Germline assignment: CDR1 LGHDT and CDR2 YNNKEL (reference sequence). With V trimmed by 4 bases and J by 3 bases, 14 bases remained unmatched. The CDR3 sequence is CASSPKGGTSAPDTGELFF. In DNA, the CDR3 is TGTGCCAGCAGCCCAAAGGGGGGGACTAGCGCCCCGGACACCGGGGAGCTGTTTTTT.

Ten or more counts support this clonotype. The chain is built from TRBV10-3 and TRBJ1-5; 7 positions agree with TRBD1. Per germline, CDR1 ENHRY and CDR2 SYGVKD. This CDR3 is built from 14 residues. Trimming cost V 4 bases and J 4 bases; bases outside gene matches: 4. The CDR3 loop reads CAISGGTANQPQHF. The CDR3 DNA sequence: TGTGCCATCAGTGGTGGGACAGCGAATCAGCCCCAGCATTTT.